A single sample is the source of the 21 T cell receptor beta chains below, sequenced in a study of neoadjuvant anti-PD-1 for oral cavity cancer. Clones were read by immunoSEQ multiplex PCR, and TCRdb kept only the in-frame ones, dropping some. There are about 72,000 clones in the sample; over 70% occur only once, and around 3.2% lies in the top ten. This material consisted of PBMCs, taken before nivolumab (anti-PD-1) treatment. These receptor sequences come from a person between 40 and 85 years old with oral cavity squamous cell carcinoma.

The rearrangement joins TRBV5-1 to TRBJ2-1; 9 nucleotides match TRBD2. Trimming removed 0 bases from V and 0 bases from J; junction bases left unmatched: 7. Germline CDR1 and CDR2: SGHRS and YFSETQ. This CDR3 contains 18 residues. The CDR3 DNA is TGCGCCAGCAGCTTGGCCAAGGCGGGGGGGCCCTCCTACAATGAGCAGTTCTTC. Protein: CASSLAKAGGPSYNEQFF.

This chain connects TRBV4-2 to TRBJ2-7; 8 bases are a match to TRBD2. The CDR3 is 15 amino acids. V lost 1 base, J lost 6 bases, and 8 bases stayed unmatched. Germline assignment: CDR1 LGHNA and CDR2 YNFKEQ. CDR3 coding DNA: TGTGCCAGCAGCCAAGTATCGGGGGGGCAGATCGAGCAGTACTTC. As protein: CASSQVSGGQIEQYF.

The chain links TRBV14 to TRBJ1-3; D not certain. The CDR3 sequence is 13 residues long. The germline CDR1 and CDR2 sequences are SGHDN and FVKESK. Trimming removed 11 bases from V and 0 bases from J, with 11 bases in between. In DNA form, the CDR3 reads TGTGCCTCGCGGTTGGTCTCTGGAAACACCATATATTTT. It encodes CASRLVSGNTIYF.

The CDR3 protein is CASSEPSGGMSGELFF. The CDR3 DNA follows: TGTGCCAGCAGTGAACCTAGCGGGGGAATGTCCGGGGAGCTGTTTTTT. The chain has TRBV2 and TRBJ2-2; 10 nucleotides align to TRBD2. V dropped 2 bases and J dropped 6; count of bases not matched to a gene: 6. Germline values: CDR1 SNHLY, CDR2 FYNNEI. The CDR3 runs 16 residues.

The chain links TRBV5-6 to TRBJ1-3; no reliable D call. Per germline, CDR1 SGHDT and CDR2 YYEEEE. The CDR3 covers 13 residues. Trimming took 3 bases from V and 0 from J, leaving 4 bases between them. CDR3 region: CASSSHSGNTIYF. The DNA of the CDR3 is TGTGCCAGCAGCTCTCACTCTGGAAACACCATATATTTT.

The gene calls are TRBV29-1 and TRBJ2-3; tentative D call: TRBD2 (5 bases). Germline V gene sequence: CDR1 SQVTM, CDR2 ANQGSEA. The CDR3 sequence is 14 residues long. Trimming pared 2 bases from V and 5 bases from J, leaving 14 bases between. As DNA, the CDR3 is TGCAGCGTTGAAAGCGGTCAGGTTGGAGATACGCAGTATTTT. Translation gives CSVESGQVGDTQYF.

The chain carries TRBV7-2 and TRBJ1-1, with a weak D call TRBD1 (6 bases). The CDR3 has 14 residues. Germline V gene data show CDR1 as SGHTA and CDR2 as FQGNSA. The V end was cut by 4 bases, the J end by 3 bases, with 12 bases between. This CDR3 reads CASSSRTAYTEAFF. As DNA, the CDR3 is TGTGCCAGCAGCTCCAGGACAGCTTACACTGAAGCTTTCTTT.

J is TRBJ1-1 and V is TRBV6-5; possible D gene TRBD1, 6 bases. CDR1 is MNHEY, CDR2 SVGAGI, per germline. The CDR3 length is 16 residues. With 3 bases removed from V and 3 bases from J, the gap between germline ends came to 17 bases. The CDR3, as DNA: TGTGCCAGCAGTTATTGGGGGGCGCGGATCGACACTGAAGCTTTCTTT. Its translation is CASSYWGARIDTEAFF.

V gene TRBV7-9 combines with J gene TRBJ1-6, with TRBD1 as a possible D gene (5 bases). The CDR3 covers 13 residues. CDR1 is SEHNR and CDR2 is FQNEAQ in the germline V gene (reference sequence). The germline V and J ends were trimmed by 3 bases and 11 bases, with 11 bases remaining between them. CDR3 sequence (DNA): TGTGCCAGCAGCTTGTCAGGGTGGGCACCCCTCCACTTT. The encoded protein is CASSLSGWAPLHF. Together with reference TRBV7-9 and TRBJ1-6, the CDR3 gives the full variable domain: DTGVSQNPRHKITKRGQNVTFRCDPISEHNRLYWYRQTLGQGPEFLTYFQNEAQLEKSRLLSDRFSAERPKGSFSTLEIQRTEQGDSAMYLCASSLSGWAPLHFGNGTRLTVT.

In this sample, this clone turned up once. V usage is TRBV5-1 and J usage is TRBJ1-1; D unclear. The germline V gene has CDR1 SGHRS and CDR2 YFSETQ. CDR3 length: 14 amino acids. Trimming removed 0 bases from V and 1 base from J, with 7 bases in between. The CDR3 spells CASSLATTNTEAFF. The CDR3 DNA reads TGCGCCAGCAGCTTGGCTACCACGAACACTGAAGCTTTCTTT.

This rearrangement joins TRBV19 to TRBJ2-2; 15 nucleotides match TRBD2. Germline CDR1 is LNHDA and CDR2 is SQIVND (reference sequence). V shed 5 bases and J 7 bases; nucleotides not matched to a gene: 2. There are 15 residues in the CDR3. The CDR3 sequence is CASSGTSGGFGELFF. In nucleotides, the CDR3 is TGTGCCAGTAGTGGGACTAGCGGGGGGTTCGGGGAGCTGTTTTTT.

CDR3 protein: CASSRGTGFYNEQFF. The CDR3 region has the DNA TGTGCCAGCAGCCGCGGGACAGGGTTCTACAATGAGCAGTTCTTC. The chain joins TRBV6-1 to TRBJ2-1; TRBD1 agrees at 9 bases. V was clipped by 6 bases and J by 3 bases; unmatched bases: 6. This CDR3 has 15 residues. The germline CDR1 and CDR2 sequences are MNHNS and SASEGT.

The chain is built from TRBV7-8 and TRBJ2-2; D is ambiguous. The germline V gene has CDR1 SGHVS and CDR2 FQNEAQ. V shed 2 bases and J shed 8 bases, with 9 bases lying between them. The CDR3 spans 13 residues. CDR3 sequence reads: CASSLPLEGELFF. The CDR3 coding sequence is TGTGCCAGCAGCTTACCCCTCGAGGGGGAGCTGTTTTTT.

V gene TRBV30 combines with J gene TRBJ1-4, with a possible D match to TRBD1 (5 bases). The V end was cut by 5 bases, the J end by 2 bases, with 12 bases between. Germline V gives CDR1 GTSNPN, CDR2 SVGIG (reference sequence). There are 14 residues in the CDR3. As DNA, the CDR3 is TGTGCCTGGGCCGGGTGGGGCACTAATGAAAAACTGTTTTTT. Its translation: CAWAGWGTNEKLFF.

The rearrangement links TRBV6-5 to TRBJ2-5; D is perhaps TRBD2 (6 bases). This CDR3 contains 11 residues. Germline CDR1 is MNHEY and CDR2 is SVGAGI. The ends were cut back, 6 bases at V and 7 bases at J, with 9 bases in the middle. The DNA of the CDR3 is TGTGCCAGCAGCCTCGGGGGGACCCAGTACTTC. This translates into CASSLGGTQYF.

The genes are TRBV2 and TRBJ2-2, with a possible D match to TRBD2 (6 bases). This CDR3 spans 15 amino acids. V was cut by 8 bases and J by 5 bases, with 18 bases left in between. Germline lookup yields CDR1 SNHLY and CDR2 FYNNEI. In DNA, the CDR3 is TGTGCCAGCGCGGGAAGGACCGTTCGGACCGGGGAGCTGTTTTTT. It specifies CASAGRTVRTGELFF.

This chain uses TRBV9 with TRBJ2-2; no reliable D call. Looked up from germline, CDR1 is SGDLS and CDR2 is YYNGEE. CDR3 size: 15 residues. V was clipped by 3 bases and J by 0 bases, with 9 bases between them. The chain's CDR3 is CASSETTSNTGELFF. The CDR3 coding sequence is TGTGCCAGCAGCGAGACCACCTCGAACACCGGGGAGCTGTTTTTT.

This clone showed up just a few times. J is TRBJ2-5 and V is TRBV5-8; possible D gene TRBD2, 7 bases. The germline V gene has CDR1 SGHTS and CDR2 YDEGEE. V was shortened by 1 base and J by 5 bases, with 18 bases between the two germline ends. CDR3 length equals 16 residues. CDR3 sequence reads: CASSLRVWTRGETQYF. CDR3 DNA sequence: TGTGCCAGCAGCTTGAGGGTCTGGACTAGGGGGGAGACCCAGTACTTC.

Written as DNA, the CDR3 is TGCAGCGTTGTGCTAGCGGGAGTACTAGCCAAAAACATTCAGTACTTC. Translation: CSVVLAGVLAKNIQYF. The rearrangement links TRBV29-1 to TRBJ2-4; 10 bases agree with TRBD2. V lost 4 bases, J lost 0 bases, and 6 bases stayed unmatched. The CDR3 runs 16 residues. The germline V gene has CDR1 SQVTM and CDR2 ANQGSEA. Variable domain in full (rest from reference TRBV29-1 and TRBJ2-4): SAVISQKPSRDICQRGTSLTIQCQVDSQVTMMFWYRQQPGQSLTLIATANQGSEATYESGFVIDKFPISRPNLTFSTLTVSNMSPEDSSIYLCSVVLAGVLAKNIQYFGAGTRLSVL.

The chain employs TRBV6-1 and TRBJ1-4; the D is unclear. The ends were cut back, 9 bases at V and 7 bases at J, with 15 bases in the middle. The CDR3 loop spans 13 amino acids. Germline V gene lookup returns CDR1 MNHNS and CDR2 SASEGT. CDR3 sequence reads: CASQVSSGEKLFF. DNA of the CDR3: TGTGCCAGTCAGGTCTCGTCGGGTGAAAAACTGTTTTTT.

The genes are TRBV7-8 and TRBJ2-2; D is unresolved. Trimming stripped 5 bases from V and 6 bases from J, with 4 bases between. In germline, CDR1 is SGHVS, CDR2 FQNEAQ. The CDR3 has 11 residues. In nucleotides, the CDR3 is TGTGCCAGCAGCGACGCCGGGGAGCTGTTTTTT. Its translation: CASSDAGELFF.